This record concerns one T cell receptor beta chain sequence. Its antigen is not identified. The CDR3 is 16 amino acids. It was by 5' RACE with UMI labels that the TRB cDNA libraries were prepared. After re-calling the 5' RACE reads, TCRdb lists one entry per CDR3 protein, DNA absent. Listed are approximately 90,000 distinct CDR3 sequences; 0.53% falls within the top ten. The sample comes from a study of CXCR3-negative and CXCR3-positive naive CD8 T cells. Overall study context: Sequencing yielded approximately 150 million TRB reads, roughly 1.5 +/- 0.3 million per library. Whole-study findings and limits: CXCR3-positive naive cells carried more hydrophobic TRB CDR3s than CXCR3-negative naive cells did. Comparably high diversity marked both naive subsets, whereas memory CD8+ cells had much lower diversity. Expression of CXCR3 was partially reduced after cryopreservation, and fresh PBMCs were used in most assays.

The clonotype originates from a human donor in good health. Some clones in this sample may be carry-over from other donors' samples. Sequencing was carried out using naive CXCR3+ CD8+ T cells from blood. Subset described: CD45RO-CCR7+CD27+CD95- naive CD8+ T cells expressing CXCR3 (TNR3+). The chain links TRBV21-1 to TRBJ2-2. TRBV21-1 is a listed pseudogene. The CDR3 is CASSTSVRRGPGELFF.